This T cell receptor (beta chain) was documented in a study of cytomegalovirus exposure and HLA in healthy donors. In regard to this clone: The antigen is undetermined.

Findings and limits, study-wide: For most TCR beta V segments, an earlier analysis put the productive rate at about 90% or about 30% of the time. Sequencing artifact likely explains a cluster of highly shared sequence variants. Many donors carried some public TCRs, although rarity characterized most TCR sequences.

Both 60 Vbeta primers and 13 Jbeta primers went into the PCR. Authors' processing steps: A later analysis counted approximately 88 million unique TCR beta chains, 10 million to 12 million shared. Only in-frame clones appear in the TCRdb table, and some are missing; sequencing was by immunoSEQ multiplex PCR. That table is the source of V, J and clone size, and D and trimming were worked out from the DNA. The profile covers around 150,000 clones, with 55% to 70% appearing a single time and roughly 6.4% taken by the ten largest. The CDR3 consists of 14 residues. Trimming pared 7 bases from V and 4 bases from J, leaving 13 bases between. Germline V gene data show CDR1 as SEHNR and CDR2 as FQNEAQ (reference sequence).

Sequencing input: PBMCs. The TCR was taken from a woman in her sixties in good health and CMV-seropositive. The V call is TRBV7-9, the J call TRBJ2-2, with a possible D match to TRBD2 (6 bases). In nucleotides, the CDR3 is TGTGCCAGCATGGGGGGTCAGGGCACCGGGGAGCTGTTTTTT. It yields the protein CASMGGQGTGELFF.